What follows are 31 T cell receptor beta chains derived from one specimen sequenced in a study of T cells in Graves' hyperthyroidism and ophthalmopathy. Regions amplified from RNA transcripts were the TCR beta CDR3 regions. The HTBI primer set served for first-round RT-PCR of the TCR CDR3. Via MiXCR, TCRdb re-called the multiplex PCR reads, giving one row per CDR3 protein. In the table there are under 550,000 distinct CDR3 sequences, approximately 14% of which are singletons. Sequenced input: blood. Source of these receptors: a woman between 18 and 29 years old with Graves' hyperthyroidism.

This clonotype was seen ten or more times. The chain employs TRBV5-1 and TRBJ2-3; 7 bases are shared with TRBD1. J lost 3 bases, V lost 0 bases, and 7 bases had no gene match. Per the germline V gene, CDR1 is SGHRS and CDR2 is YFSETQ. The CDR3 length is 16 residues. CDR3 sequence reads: CASSLGTQGVTDTQYF. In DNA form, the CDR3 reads TGCGCCAGCAGCTTGGGAACGCAGGGGGTAACAGATACGCAGTATTTT.

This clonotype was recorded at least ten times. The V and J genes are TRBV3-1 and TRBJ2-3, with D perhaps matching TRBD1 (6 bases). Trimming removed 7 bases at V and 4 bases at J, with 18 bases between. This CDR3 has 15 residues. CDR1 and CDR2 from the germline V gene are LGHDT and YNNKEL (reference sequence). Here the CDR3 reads CASTPTQGTSDTQYF. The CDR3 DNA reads TGTGCCAGCACCCCAACTCAGGGGACCTCAGATACGCAGTATTTT.

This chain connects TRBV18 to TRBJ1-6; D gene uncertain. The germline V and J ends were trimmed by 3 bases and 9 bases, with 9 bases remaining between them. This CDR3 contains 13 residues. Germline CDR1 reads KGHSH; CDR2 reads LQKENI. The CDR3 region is CASSPGLSSPLHF. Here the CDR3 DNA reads TGTGCCAGCTCACCCGGGTTAAGTTCACCCCTCCACTTT.

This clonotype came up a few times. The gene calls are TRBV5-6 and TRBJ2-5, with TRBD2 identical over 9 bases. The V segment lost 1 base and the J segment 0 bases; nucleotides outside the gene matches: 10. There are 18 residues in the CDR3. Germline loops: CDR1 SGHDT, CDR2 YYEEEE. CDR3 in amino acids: CASSLRRMAGGYQETQYF. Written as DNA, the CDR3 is TGTGCCAGCAGCTTGCGGAGGATGGCGGGAGGGTACCAAGAGACCCAGTACTTC.

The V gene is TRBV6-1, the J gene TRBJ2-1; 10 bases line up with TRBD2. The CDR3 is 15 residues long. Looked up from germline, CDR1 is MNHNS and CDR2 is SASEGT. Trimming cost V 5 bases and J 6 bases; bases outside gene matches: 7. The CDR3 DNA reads TGTGCCAGCAGTCGCCTAGCGGGAGAGAGCAATGAGCAGTTCTTC. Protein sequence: CASSRLAGESNEQFF.

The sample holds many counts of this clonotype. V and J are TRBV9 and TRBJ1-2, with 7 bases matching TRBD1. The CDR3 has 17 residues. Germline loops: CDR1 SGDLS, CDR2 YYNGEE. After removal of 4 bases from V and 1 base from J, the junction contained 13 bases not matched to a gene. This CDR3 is CASSSPLDRSINYGYTF. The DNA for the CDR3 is TGTGCCAGCAGCTCCCCCTTGGACAGGTCTATTAACTATGGCTACACCTTC.

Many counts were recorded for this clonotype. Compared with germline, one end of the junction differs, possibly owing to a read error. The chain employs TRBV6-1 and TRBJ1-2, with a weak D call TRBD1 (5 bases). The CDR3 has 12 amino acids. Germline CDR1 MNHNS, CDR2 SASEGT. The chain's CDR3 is CASGAPNYDYTF. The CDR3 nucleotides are TGTGCCAGCGGGGCACCGAACTATGACTACACCTTC.

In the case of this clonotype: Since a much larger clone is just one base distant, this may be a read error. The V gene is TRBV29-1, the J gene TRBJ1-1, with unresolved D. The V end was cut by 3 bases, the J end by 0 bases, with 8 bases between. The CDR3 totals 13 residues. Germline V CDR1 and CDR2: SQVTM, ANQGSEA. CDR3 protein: CSVEGQMNTEAFF. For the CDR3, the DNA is TGCAGCGTTGAGGGTCAGATGAACACTGAAGCTTTCTTT. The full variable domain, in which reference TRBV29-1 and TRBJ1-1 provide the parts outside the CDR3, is SAVISQKPSRDICQRGTSLTIQCQVDSQVTMMFWYRQQPGQSLTLIATANQGSEATYESGFVIDKFPISRPNLTFSTLTVSNMSPEDSSIYLCSVEGQMNTEAFFGQGTRLTVV.

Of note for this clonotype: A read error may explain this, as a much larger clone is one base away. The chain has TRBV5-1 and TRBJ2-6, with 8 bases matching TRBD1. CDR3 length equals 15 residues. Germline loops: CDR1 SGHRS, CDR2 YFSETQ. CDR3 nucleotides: TGCGCCAGCAGCCAACAGGGGGTCACGGCCAACGTCCTGGCTTTC. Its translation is CASSQQGVTANVLAF.

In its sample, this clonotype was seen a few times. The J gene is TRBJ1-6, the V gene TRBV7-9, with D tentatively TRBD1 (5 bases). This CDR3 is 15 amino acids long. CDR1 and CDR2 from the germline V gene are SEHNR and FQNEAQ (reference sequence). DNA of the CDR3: TGTGCACACATAAGGGGTCAGGGTCTAAATTCACCCCTCCACTTT. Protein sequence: CAHIRGQGLNSPLHF.

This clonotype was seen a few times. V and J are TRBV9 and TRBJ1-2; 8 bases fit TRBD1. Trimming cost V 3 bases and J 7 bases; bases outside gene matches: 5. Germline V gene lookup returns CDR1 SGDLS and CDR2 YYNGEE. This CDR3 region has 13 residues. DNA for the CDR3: TGTGCCAGCAGCGAAACAGGGGGTGGTGGCTACACCTTC. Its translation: CASSETGGGGYTF.

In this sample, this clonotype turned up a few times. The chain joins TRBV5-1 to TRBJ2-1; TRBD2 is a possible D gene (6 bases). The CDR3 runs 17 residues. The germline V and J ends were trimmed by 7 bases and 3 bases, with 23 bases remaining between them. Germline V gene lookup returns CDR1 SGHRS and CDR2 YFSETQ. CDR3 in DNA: TGCGCCAGCCGAGTGGGAGGCCCTATGGGGGGCTACAATGAGCAGTTCTTC. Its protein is CASRVGGPMGGYNEQFF.

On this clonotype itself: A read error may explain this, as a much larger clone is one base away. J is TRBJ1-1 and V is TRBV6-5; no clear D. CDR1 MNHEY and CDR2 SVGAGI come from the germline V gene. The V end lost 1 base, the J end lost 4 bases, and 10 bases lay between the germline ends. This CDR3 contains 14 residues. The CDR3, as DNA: TGTGCCAGCAGTTACTTCGAGGTCGCCACTGAAGCTTTCTTT. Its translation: CASSYFEVATEAFF.

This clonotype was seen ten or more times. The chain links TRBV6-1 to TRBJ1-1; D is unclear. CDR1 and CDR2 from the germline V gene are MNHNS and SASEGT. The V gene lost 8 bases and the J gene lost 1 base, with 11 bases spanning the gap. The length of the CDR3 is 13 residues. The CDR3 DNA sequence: TGTGCCAGCGCCTTAGGGCGGAACACTGAAGCTTTCTTT. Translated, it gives CASALGRNTEAFF.

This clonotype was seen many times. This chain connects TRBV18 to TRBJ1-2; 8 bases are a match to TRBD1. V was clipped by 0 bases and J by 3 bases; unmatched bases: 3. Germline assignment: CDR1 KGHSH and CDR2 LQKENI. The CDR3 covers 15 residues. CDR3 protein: CASSPPTGDDYGYTF. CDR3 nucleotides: TGTGCCAGCTCACCACCGACAGGGGACGACTATGGCTACACCTTC.

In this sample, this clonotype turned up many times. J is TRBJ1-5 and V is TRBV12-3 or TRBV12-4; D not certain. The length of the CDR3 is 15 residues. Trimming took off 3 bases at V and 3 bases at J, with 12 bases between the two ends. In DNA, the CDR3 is TGTGCCAGCAGTTTTCGCCCTGCTAACAATCAGCCCCAGCATTTT. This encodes CASSFRPANNQPQHF.

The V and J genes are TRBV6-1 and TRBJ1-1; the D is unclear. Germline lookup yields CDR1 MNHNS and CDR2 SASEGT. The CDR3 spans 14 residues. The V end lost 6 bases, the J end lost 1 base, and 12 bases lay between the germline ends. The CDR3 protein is CASSGILGNTEAFF. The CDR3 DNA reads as TGTGCCAGCAGCGGGATCCTGGGGAACACTGAAGCTTTCTTT.

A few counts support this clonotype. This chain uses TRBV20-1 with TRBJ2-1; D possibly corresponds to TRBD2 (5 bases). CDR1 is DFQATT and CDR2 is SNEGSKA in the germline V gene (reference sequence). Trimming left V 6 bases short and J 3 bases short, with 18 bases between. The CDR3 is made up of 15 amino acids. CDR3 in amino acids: CSAGIVGGLYNEQFF. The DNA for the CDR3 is TGCAGTGCCGGGATCGTCGGCGGTCTCTACAATGAGCAGTTCTTC.

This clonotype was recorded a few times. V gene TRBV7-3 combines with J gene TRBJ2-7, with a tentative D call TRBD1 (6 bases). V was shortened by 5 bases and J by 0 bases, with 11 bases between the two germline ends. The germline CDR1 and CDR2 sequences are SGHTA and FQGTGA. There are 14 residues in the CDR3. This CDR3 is CASSPDRYSYEQYF. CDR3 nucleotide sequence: TGTGCCAGCAGCCCCGACAGGTACTCCTACGAGCAGTACTTC.

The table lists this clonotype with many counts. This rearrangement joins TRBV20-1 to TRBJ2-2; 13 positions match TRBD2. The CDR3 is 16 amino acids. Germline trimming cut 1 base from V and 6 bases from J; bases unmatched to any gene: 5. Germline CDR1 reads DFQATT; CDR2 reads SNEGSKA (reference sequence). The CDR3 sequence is CSARVGTSGIAGELFF. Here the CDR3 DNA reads TGCAGTGCTAGAGTTGGGACTAGCGGGATCGCCGGGGAGCTGTTTTTT.

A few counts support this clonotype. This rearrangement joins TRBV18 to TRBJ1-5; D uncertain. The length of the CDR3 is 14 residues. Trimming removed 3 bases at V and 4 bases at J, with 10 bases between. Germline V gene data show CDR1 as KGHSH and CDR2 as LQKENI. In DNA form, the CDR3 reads TGTGCCAGCTCACCTCGTCCAGAGAATCAGCCCCAGCATTTT. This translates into CASSPRPENQPQHF.

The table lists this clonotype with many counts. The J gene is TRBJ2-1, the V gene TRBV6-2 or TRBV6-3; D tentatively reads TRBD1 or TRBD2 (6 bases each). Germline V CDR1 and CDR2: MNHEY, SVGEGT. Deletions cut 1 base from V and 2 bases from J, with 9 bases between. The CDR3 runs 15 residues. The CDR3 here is CASSYYGGPYNEQFF. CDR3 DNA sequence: TGTGCCAGCAGTTACTATGGGGGGCCCTACAATGAGCAGTTCTTC.

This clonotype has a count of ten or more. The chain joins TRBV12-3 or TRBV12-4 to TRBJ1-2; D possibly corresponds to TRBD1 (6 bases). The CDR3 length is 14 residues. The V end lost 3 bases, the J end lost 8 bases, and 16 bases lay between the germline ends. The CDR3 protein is CASSFAQGRRGYTF. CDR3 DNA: TGTGCCAGCAGTTTCGCGCAGGGGCGAAGGGGCTACACCTTC.

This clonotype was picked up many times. CDR3 sequence reads: CASSAPSRDRANNEQFF. In nucleotides, the CDR3 is TGTGCCAGCAGCGCCCCTAGCCGGGACAGGGCCAACAATGAGCAGTTCTTC. The chain joins TRBV9 to TRBJ2-1; TRBD1 matches 9 bases. Per germline, CDR1 SGDLS and CDR2 YYNGEE. The V and J ends lost 3 bases and 5 bases, in that order; junction bases with no gene match: 12. There are 17 residues in the CDR3.

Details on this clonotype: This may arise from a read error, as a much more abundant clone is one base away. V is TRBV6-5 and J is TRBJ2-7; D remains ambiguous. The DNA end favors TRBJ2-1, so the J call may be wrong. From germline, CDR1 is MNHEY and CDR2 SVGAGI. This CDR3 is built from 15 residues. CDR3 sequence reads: CASSYRGSLAYEQFF. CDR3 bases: TGTGCCAGCAGTTACCGCGGAAGTTTGGCCTACGAGCAGTTCTTC.

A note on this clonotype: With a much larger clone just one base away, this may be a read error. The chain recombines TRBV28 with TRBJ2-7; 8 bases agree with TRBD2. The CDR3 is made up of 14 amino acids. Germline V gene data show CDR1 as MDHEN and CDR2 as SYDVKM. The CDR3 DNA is TGTGTCAGCACCCTGGGAGCGGGAGTCTACGAGCAGTACTTC. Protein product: CVSTLGAGVYEQYF.

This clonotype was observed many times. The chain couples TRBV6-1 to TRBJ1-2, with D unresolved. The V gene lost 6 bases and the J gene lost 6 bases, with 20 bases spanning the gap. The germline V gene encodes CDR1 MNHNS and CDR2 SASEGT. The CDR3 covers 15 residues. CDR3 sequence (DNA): TGTGCCAGCAGGGTAGGCCAGTGGGCGTCCCATGGCTACACCTTC. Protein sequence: CASRVGQWASHGYTF.

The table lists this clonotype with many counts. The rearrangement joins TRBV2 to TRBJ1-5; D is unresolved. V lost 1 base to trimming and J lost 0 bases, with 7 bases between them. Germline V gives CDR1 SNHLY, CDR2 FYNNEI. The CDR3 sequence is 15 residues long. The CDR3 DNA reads TGTGCCAGCAGTGAAGGGAGATATAGCAATCAGCCCCAGCATTTT. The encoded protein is CASSEGRYSNQPQHF.

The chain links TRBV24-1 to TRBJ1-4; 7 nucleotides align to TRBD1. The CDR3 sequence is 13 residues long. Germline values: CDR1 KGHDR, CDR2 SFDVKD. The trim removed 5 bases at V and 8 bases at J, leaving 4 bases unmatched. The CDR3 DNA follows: TGTGCCACCAGTGGACAGGGAGGAGAAAAACTGTTTTTT. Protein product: CATSGQGGEKLFF.

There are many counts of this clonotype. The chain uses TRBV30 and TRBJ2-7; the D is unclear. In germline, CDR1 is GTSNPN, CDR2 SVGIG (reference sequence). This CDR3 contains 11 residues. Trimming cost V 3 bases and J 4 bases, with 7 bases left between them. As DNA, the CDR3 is TGTGCCTGGAGCTCGGATTACGAGCAGTACTTC. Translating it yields CAWSSDYEQYF. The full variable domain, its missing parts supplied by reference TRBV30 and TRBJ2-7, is SQTIHQWPATLVQPVGSPLSLECTVEGTSNPNLYWYRQAAGRGLQLLFYSVGIGQISSEVPQNLSASRPQDRQFILSSKKLLLSDSGFYLCAWSSDYEQYFGPGTRLTVT.

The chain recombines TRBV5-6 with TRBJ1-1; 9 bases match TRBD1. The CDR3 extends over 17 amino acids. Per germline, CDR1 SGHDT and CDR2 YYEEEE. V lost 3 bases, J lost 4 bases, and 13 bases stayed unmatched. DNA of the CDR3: TGTGCCAGCAGCTCAACCGGGACAGGGACATGGGTCACTGAAGCTTTCTTT. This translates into CASSSTGTGTWVTEAFF.